The next 12 T cell receptor beta chains were all read from a single sample in a study of T-cell reconstitution after alpha-beta-depleted transplantation in children. TCRbeta library preparation incorporated unique molecular identifiers. TCRdb itself ran the PCR reads through MiXCR, one entry per CDR3 protein. The sample carries just over 950,000 distinct CDR3 sequences, roughly 31% recorded once. Sequencing used PBMCs, mostly from graft donor cells, obtained 360 days after TCRalphabeta/CD19-depleted stem cell transplant. The receptor source for this set is a boy in the first two years of life who had a stem cell transplant for SCID, so the T cells may come from the graft donor.

This chain links TRBV28 with TRBJ1-5; TRBD1 is a possible D gene (5 bases). Germline assignment: CDR1 MDHEN and CDR2 SYDVKM. This CDR3 comprises 15 residues. V was cut by 3 bases and J by 11 bases, with 20 bases left in between. The CDR3 spells CASSLLGGRVRAQHF. The CDR3 nucleotides read TGTGCCAGCAGTTTGTTGGGAGGTAGGGTCAGGGCCCAGCATTTT.

V and J are TRBV5-1 and TRBJ2-7; 7 bases align to TRBD2. The CDR3 totals 15 residues. V lost 4 bases and J lost 1; bases outside the gene matches: 8. The germline V gene has CDR1 SGHRS and CDR2 YFSETQ. The CDR3 loop reads CASSVGTGRSYEQYF. CDR3 DNA: TGCGCCAGCAGCGTCGGGACCGGGAGGTCCTACGAGCAGTACTTC.

The table lists this clonotype with a few counts. J is TRBJ2-2 and V is TRBV5-1; D is ambiguous. Trimming took off 1 base at V and 6 bases at J, with 7 bases between the two ends. This CDR3 spans 13 amino acids. From germline, CDR1 is SGHRS and CDR2 YFSETQ. CDR3: CASSLFWAGELFF. CDR3 nucleotide sequence: TGCGCCAGCAGCTTGTTCTGGGCCGGGGAGCTGTTTTTT.

V and J are TRBV20-1 and TRBJ1-5; the match to TRBD1 covers 8 bases. Losses at the gene ends were 2 bases for V and 2 bases for J; bases not matched to a gene: 8. This CDR3 has 16 amino acids. CDR1 is DFQATT and CDR2 is SNEGSKA in the germline V gene (reference sequence). The CDR3 nucleotides read TGCAGTGCTAGAACCTTGGACAGGGTGGGCAATCAGCCCCAGCATTTT. Its translation is CSARTLDRVGNQPQHF.

The chain's CDR3 is CASSHLAGGSPYNEQFF. The CDR3, as DNA: TGCGCCAGCAGCCATTTAGCGGGGGGTTCCCCCTACAATGAGCAGTTCTTC. The chain employs TRBV4-3 and TRBJ2-1; 10 bases fit TRBD2. The CDR3 spans 17 residues. Germline values: CDR1 LGHNA, CDR2 YSLEER. V gave up 3 bases and J gave up 2 bases; unmatched junction bases: 7.

The J gene is TRBJ2-4, the V gene TRBV19; 7 nucleotides agree with TRBD1. This CDR3 is built from 16 residues. Germline V CDR1 and CDR2: LNHDA, SQIVND (reference sequence). The J segment lost 9 bases and the V segment lost 3 bases, leaving 14 bases of the junction unmatched. CDR3 protein: CASSIYHFQGDGIQYF. The CDR3 DNA reads as TGTGCCAGTAGTATTTATCATTTTCAGGGGGATGGCATTCAGTACTTC.

The V call is TRBV6-5, the J call TRBJ1-5, with D tentatively TRBD1 (6 bases). V was pared by 2 bases and J by 2 bases, with 10 bases between. Germline CDR1 and CDR2: MNHEY and SVGAGI. The CDR3 spans 15 residues. The CDR3 here is CASSYGGAGNQPQHF. The CDR3 DNA reads as TGTGCCAGCAGTTACGGGGGCGCAGGCAATCAGCCCCAGCATTTT.

The CDR3 nucleotides read TGTGCCAGCAGTGACTGGGCGGAAGAAGCCCAGCATTTT. Translating gives CASSDWAEEAQHF. This chain joins TRBV25-1 and TRBJ1-5; unclear D gene. This CDR3 has 13 residues. The germline V gene has CDR1 MGHDK and CDR2 SYGVNS. Trimming took off 3 bases at V and 11 bases at J, with 14 bases between the two ends.

This clonotype was counted many times. The chain couples TRBV9 to TRBJ2-2; D gene uncertain. V was pared by 4 bases and J by 4 bases, with 14 bases between. The CDR3 sequence is 15 residues long. Per the germline V gene, CDR1 is SGDLS and CDR2 is YYNGEE. The CDR3 sequence: CASSPSEAPTGELFF. The CDR3 DNA reads as TGTGCCAGCAGCCCTTCAGAGGCCCCCACCGGGGAGCTGTTTTTT.

The genes are TRBV12-3 or TRBV12-4 and TRBJ2-5, with 9 nucleotides matching TRBD1. The CDR3 totals 15 residues. The V and J ends lost 3 bases and 5 bases, in that order; junction bases with no gene match: 7. CDR3 amino acids: CASSFPGTGWETQYF. The CDR3, as DNA: TGTGCCAGCAGTTTTCCCGGGACAGGGTGGGAGACCCAGTACTTC.

This rearrangement joins TRBV7-9 to TRBJ2-1, with a weak D call TRBD2 (5 bases). In germline, CDR1 is SEHNR, CDR2 FQNEAQ (reference sequence). Trimming took 3 bases from V and 1 from J, leaving 13 bases between them. The CDR3 is made up of 16 amino acids. CDR3 coding DNA: TGTGCCAGCAGCTTGGGGTGGACTGATTCCTACAATGAGCAGTTCTTC. Protein product: CASSLGWTDSYNEQFF.

The genes are TRBV7-6 and TRBJ2-7; TRBD1 matches 8 bases. CDR3 length: 14 residues. The V and J ends lost 5 bases and 6 bases, in that order; junction bases with no gene match: 9. Germline V lookup: CDR1 SGHVS, CDR2 FNYEAQ. The CDR3 coding sequence is TGTGCCAGCAGCCTGGACAGGGAGTCCGTCGAGCAGTACTTC. It specifies CASSLDRESVEQYF.